The clone carrying this T cell receptor (beta chain) was seen a few times. Original analysis: Counts of nucleated cells, estimated from reference gene primer amplification, were obtained. The assay was immunoSEQ multiplex PCR, and TCRdb's table has in-frame clones only and misses some. V and J calls and clone size are those listed in that table; D and trimming were worked out from the DNA. This sample yields around 72,000 clones, of which 85% to 90% are seen a single time; roughly 11% belongs to the top ten. CDR3 length: 15 residues. Trimming took 7 bases from V and 1 from J; bases not matched to a gene: 5. Germline CDR1 and CDR2: SGHTA and FQGNSA. This record belongs to a study of blood T cell repertoires in COVID-19. Study-wide context: Acute and convalescent COVID-19 samples came from the United States, Italy and Spain. T cells, B-cell-depleted T cells, or PBMCs supplied cDNA or gDNA.

V usage is TRBV7-2 and J usage is TRBJ2-2; the match to TRBD1 covers 8 bases. This receptor was taken from a man between 65 and 80 years old with active or convalescent COVID-19. The sample comprised peripheral blood. CDR3 protein: CASKQDRGNTGELFF. CDR3 coding DNA: TGTGCCAGCAAACAAGACAGGGGGAACACCGGGGAGCTGTTTTTT. Looking up the rest from reference TRBV7-2 and TRBJ2-2 gives the full variable domain: GAGVSQSPSNKVTEKGKDVELRCDPISGHTALYWYRQSLGQGLEFLIYFQGNSAPDKSGLPSDRFSAERTGGSVSTLTIQRTQQEDSAVYLCASKQDRGNTGELFFGEGSRLTVL.